Detailed here is one T cell receptor (beta chain). The CDR3 is made up of 15 amino acids. CDR1 MNHEY and CDR2 SVGAGI come from the germline V gene. V lost 5 bases and J 3 bases, leaving 16 bases between the germline ends. The source of the sample is a study of PD-1 blockade in classical Hodgkin lymphoma. Clones were sequenced by immunoSEQ multiplex PCR, and TCRdb holds only the in-frame ones, with some missing. The sample records 45,000 to 50,000 clones, 80% being singletons. Following autologous stem cell transplantation, relapse occurred in every patient, and exposure to brentuximab vedotin varied. The sequences come from peripheral blood mononuclear cells (PBMCs), collected before the second cycle of nivolumab. The origin of this receptor is a human donor with classical Hodgkin lymphoma. The chain has TRBV6-5 and TRBJ1-1, with a possible D match to TRBD1 (6 bases). CDR3 coding DNA: TGTGCCAGCAGTCCCTATCGAACAGGGCACACTGAAGCTTTCTTT. Its translation is CASSPYRTGHTEAFF.